This is a list of T cell receptor beta chains from one sample in a study of T cells in Graves' hyperthyroidism and ophthalmopathy. TCRdb redid the calling of the multiplex PCR reads with MiXCR, one entry per CDR3 protein. Of around 540,000 distinct CDR3 sequences in the sample, roughly 46% were seen once. Sequenced input: peripheral blood or thyroid tissue (not recorded which). The receptors derive from a woman under 30 with Graves' hyperthyroidism. The CDR3 runs from the conserved cysteine through the conserved F or W. The order of the fields is clone size, V gene, J gene, D gene, CDR3 protein, CDR3 DNA. The D gene is left open where the match is weak. Clone size is shown for a subset of rows, as once, few, many or a class of expanded clone.

>NA|TRBV29-1|TRBJ1-2|NA
CSLRAPGGDAGYTF
TGCAGTCTCCGGGCTCCGGGGGGGGACGCTGGCTACACCTTC
>NA|TRBV10-3|TRBJ1-5|NA
CAISEGTGLETQHF
TGTGCCATCAGTGAGGGAACAGGGCTAGAGACCCAGCATTTT
>many|TRBV10-3|TRBJ2-7|NA
CAIRETSSYEQYF
TGTGCCATCAGGGAGACTAGCTCCTACGAGCAGTACTTC
>many|TRBV7-9|TRBJ2-7|NA
CASSNLAEQYF
TGTGCCAGCAGCAACCTAGCTGAGCAGTACTTC
>many|TRBV25-1|TRBJ2-5|NA
CASTPRRQETQYF
TGTGCCAGCACCCCGAGAAGACAAGAGACCCAGTACTTC
>NA|TRBV10-3|TRBJ2-5|TRBD2
CASSQLLAGTETQYF
TGTGCCAGCAGCCAACTACTAGCGGGAACAGAGACCCAGTACTTC
>NA|TRBV11-3|TRBJ2-5|NA
CASSGGLQETQYF
TGTGCCAGCAGCGGGGGCCTACAAGAGACCCAGTACTTC
>NA|TRBV10-3|TRBJ2-2|TRBD2
CAISDLVNKLAANTGELFF
TGTGCCATCAGTGACTTGGTTAACAAACTAGCGGCCAACACCGGGGAGCTGTTTTTT
>many|TRBV15|TRBJ1-5|NA
CATSSWGEQPQHF
TGTGCCACCAGCAGTTGGGGAGAACAGCCCCAGCATTTT
>NA|TRBV7-8|TRBJ1-3|NA
CASSAHGVVNTIYF
TGTGCCAGCAGCGCACATGGGGTCGTAAACACCATATATTTT
>few|TRBV5-1|TRBJ2-7|TRBD1
CASSLRAGTGRVEQYF
TGCGCCAGCAGCCTACGGGCCGGGACAGGGAGGGTCGAGCAGTACTTC
>many|TRBV29-1|TRBJ1-1|NA
CSVKQGTEAFF
TGCAGCGTGAAACAGGGCACTGAAGCTTTCTTT
>few|TRBV7-9|TRBJ1-2|NA
CASSSSWVNYGYTF
TGTGCCAGCAGCTCCTCATGGGTTAACTATGGCTACACCTTC
>once|TRBV29-1|TRBJ1-1|NA
CSVGLPGLTEAFF
TGCAGCGTTGGCTTACCGGGGCTCACTGAAGCTTTCTTT
>many|TRBV2|TRBJ2-7|NA
CASRSPGQSYEQYF
TGTGCCAGCAGGTCACCGGGGCAATCCTACGAGCAGTACTTC
>few|TRBV7-8|TRBJ2-7|NA
CASSLNPDYEQYF
TGTGCCAGCAGCTTAAACCCAGACTACGAGCAGTACTTC
>NA|TRBV2|TRBJ2-5|NA
CATSRRVSRETQYF
TGTGCTACTAGCAGGCGGGTATCACGGGAGACCCAGTACTTC
>NA|TRBV25-1|TRBJ1-2|NA
CASSDPGPNYGYTF
TGTGCCAGCAGTGACCCCGGACCTAACTATGGCTACACCTTC
>NA|TRBV12-3/TRBV12-4|TRBJ2-7|TRBD2
CASSLGWGSGIREQYF
TGTGCCAGCAGTTTAGGATGGGGTAGCGGGATTCGGGAGCAGTACTTC
>NA|TRBV7-6|TRBJ1-1|NA
CASSSGPRGNTEAFF
TGTGCCAGCAGCTCCGGACCCCGCGGAAACACTGAAGCTTTCTTT
>NA|TRBV20-1|TRBJ2-7|TRBD2
CSAAEGTSLSYEQYF
TGCAGTGCCGCGGAGGGGACTAGTCTCTCCTACGAGCAGTACTTC
>NA|TRBV7-2|TRBJ2-7|NA
CASSSFRDTYEQYF
TGTGCCAGCAGCTCCTTCCGGGACACCTACGAGCAGTACTTC
>NA|TRBV7-9|TRBJ2-5|NA
CAGSYGLNQETQYF
TGCGCCGGCAGCTATGGGCTCAACCAAGAGACCCAGTACTTC
>NA|TRBV7-2|TRBJ2-5|NA
CASSQLAWPETQYF
TGTGCCAGCAGCCAACTCGCTTGGCCAGAGACCCAGTACTTC
>many|TRBV12-3/TRBV12-4|TRBJ1-5|NA
CASSSDTNQPQHF
TGTGCCAGCAGCTCCGACACCAATCAGCCCCAGCATTTT
>few|TRBV10-3|TRBJ2-2|TRBD1
CAILSGTGSGTGELFF
TGTGCCATACTTTCCGGGACAGGTTCGGGAACCGGGGAGCTGTTTTTT
>NA|TRBV25-1|TRBJ1-1|NA
CASSLSSGLTEAFF
TGTGCCAGCAGCCTGTCGTCTGGGTTGACTGAAGCTTTCTTT
>many|TRBV7-2|TRBJ2-7|TRBD2
CATGERENHEQYF
TGTGCGACCGGGGAGCGGGAGAACCACGAGCAGTACTTC
>many|TRBV15|TRBJ1-1|NA
CATSRDRVFNTEAFF
TGTGCCACCAGCAGAGATCGGGTTTTCAACACTGAAGCTTTCTTT
>NA|TRBV4-2|TRBJ2-7|TRBD1
CASSQLGQGAREQYF
TGTGCCAGCAGCCAGCTCGGACAGGGTGCCAGGGAGCAGTACTTC
>NA|TRBV7-6|TRBJ2-5|TRBD2
CASSAEQASGSGETQYF
TGTGCCAGCAGCGCAGAACAGGCTAGCGGGAGCGGGGAGACCCAGTACTTC
>few|TRBV7-2|TRBJ2-7|NA
CASSTIAGLGAYEQYF
TGTGCCAGCAGCACGATCGCTGGGCTTGGCGCCTACGAGCAGTACTTC
>NA|TRBV7-9|TRBJ1-2|NA
CASSQDGGYTF
TGTGCCAGCAGCCAAGATGGCGGCTACACCTTC
>many|TRBV7-9|TRBJ2-7|NA
CASSLSGTPSEQYF
TGTGCCAGCAGCTTATCAGGAACCCCTTCCGAGCAGTACTTC
>NA|TRBV2|TRBJ1-1|NA
CASSGSYRYTEAFF
TGTGCCAGCAGTGGATCGTACAGGTACACTGAAGCTTTCTTT
>NA|TRBV6-1|TRBJ1-6|NA
CASGKDSYNSPLHF
TGTGCCAGCGGCAAGGACAGCTATAATTCACCCCTCCACTTT
>many|TRBV2|TRBJ2-7|NA
CASRSHYEQYF
TGTGCCAGCAGGTCACATTACGAGCAGTACTTC
>NA|TRBV2|TRBJ1-5|NA
CATPPSGWQPQHF
TGTGCCACCCCCCCCTCGGGATGGCAGCCCCAGCATTTT
>NA|TRBV7-9|TRBJ1-1|TRBD1
CASSMEGRGRPEAFF
TGTGCCAGCAGCATGGAGGGCAGGGGGCGTCCTGAAGCTTTCTTT
>many|TRBV7-9|TRBJ1-1|NA
CASSSDRTEAFF
TGTGCCAGCAGTTCCGACCGCACTGAAGCTTTCTTT
>NA|TRBV15|TRBJ1-6|NA
CATSGHGRSSPLHF
TGTGCCACCAGCGGACACGGACGCTCTTCACCCCTCCACTTT
>few|TRBV9|TRBJ1-5|NA
CASSQTGLNQPQHF
TGTGCCAGCAGCCAGACAGGACTGAATCAGCCCCAGCATTTT
>NA|TRBV10-3|TRBJ2-7|TRBD2
CATGPGRAEQYF
TGTGCCACGGGACCCGGGAGGGCCGAGCAGTACTTC
>many|TRBV29-1|TRBJ2-5|NA
CSVEGSAETQYF
TGCAGCGTGGAGGGGTCGGCCGAGACCCAGTACTTC
>few|TRBV12-3/TRBV12-4|TRBJ1-6|TRBD1
CASSLRDRAPPLHF
TGTGCCAGCAGTTTGAGGGACAGGGCTCCACCCCTCCACTTT
>NA|TRBV7-9|TRBJ2-2|TRBD2
CASKTSGRDPRAGELFF
TGTGCCAGCAAAACTAGCGGGAGGGATCCTAGGGCCGGGGAGCTGTTTTTT
>once|TRBV2|TRBJ1-5|NA
CASSLAIRSNQPQHF
TGTGCCAGCAGTTTGGCAATAAGGAGCAATCAGCCCCAGCATTTT
>few|TRBV5-1|TRBJ2-2|TRBD1
CASSSWTGITGELFF
TGCGCCAGCAGCTCGTGGACAGGGATCACCGGGGAGCTGTTTTTT